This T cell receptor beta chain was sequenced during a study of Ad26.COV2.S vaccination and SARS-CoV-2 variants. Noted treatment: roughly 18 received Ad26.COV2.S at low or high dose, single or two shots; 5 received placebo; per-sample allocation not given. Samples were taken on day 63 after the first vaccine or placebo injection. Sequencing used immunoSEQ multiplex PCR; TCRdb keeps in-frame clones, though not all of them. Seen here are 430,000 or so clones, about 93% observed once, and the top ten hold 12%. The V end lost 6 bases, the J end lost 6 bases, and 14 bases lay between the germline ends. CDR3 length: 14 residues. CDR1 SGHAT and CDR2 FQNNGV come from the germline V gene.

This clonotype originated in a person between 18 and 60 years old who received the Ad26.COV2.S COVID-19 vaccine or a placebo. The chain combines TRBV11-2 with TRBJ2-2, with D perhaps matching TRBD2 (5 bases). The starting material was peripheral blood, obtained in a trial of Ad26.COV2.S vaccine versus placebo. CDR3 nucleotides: TGTGCCAGCAGTCACGGGAAAGGATCCGGGGAGCTGTTTTTT. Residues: CASSHGKGSGELFF.